This TCR beta chain came from a study of shared clonotypes between healthy human individuals. Across the whole study: The study used three CD4 naive, three CD4 memory, two CD8 naive and one CD8 memory plate per donor. Regarding the study as a whole: The study drew on few donors, limiting represented genetic and exposure-history diversity.

The assay ran at deep level. Every subset had its genomic DNA shared out evenly among several immunoSEQ plates. The data were produced by immunoSEQ multiplex PCR, yet TCRdb's version contains in-frame clones alone and is incomplete. The table shows 2 million to 3 million clones, with 93% occurring only once. Of note for this clone: Its antigen is as yet unknown.

In germline, CDR1 is DFQATT, CDR2 SNEGSKA (reference sequence). The CDR3 contains 11 residues. Trimming took off 7 bases at V and 5 bases at J, with 11 bases between the two ends. Sequencing used naive CD4+ T cells from PBMCs. Sample subset: CD45RA+ positively selected. The TCR originated in a man between 18 and 29 years old in good health. Some clones in this sample may be carry-over from other donors' samples. The chain recombines TRBV20-1 with TRBJ2-5; D is unclear. CDR3 amino acids: CSVTIRETQYF. CDR3 in DNA: TGCAGTGTCACAATTCGGGAGACCCAGTACTTC.